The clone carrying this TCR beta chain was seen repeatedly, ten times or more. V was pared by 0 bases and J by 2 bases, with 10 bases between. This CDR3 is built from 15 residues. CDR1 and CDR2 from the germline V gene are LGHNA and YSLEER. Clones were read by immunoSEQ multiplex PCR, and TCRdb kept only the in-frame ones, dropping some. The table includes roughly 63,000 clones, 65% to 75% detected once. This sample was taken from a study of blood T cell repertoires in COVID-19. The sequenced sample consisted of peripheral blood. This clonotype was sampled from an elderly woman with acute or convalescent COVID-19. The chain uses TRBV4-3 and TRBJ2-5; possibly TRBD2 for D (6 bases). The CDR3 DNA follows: TGCGCCAGCAGCCAAGATAGCGGACTTCAAGAGACCCAGTACTTC. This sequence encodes CASSQDSGLQETQYF.